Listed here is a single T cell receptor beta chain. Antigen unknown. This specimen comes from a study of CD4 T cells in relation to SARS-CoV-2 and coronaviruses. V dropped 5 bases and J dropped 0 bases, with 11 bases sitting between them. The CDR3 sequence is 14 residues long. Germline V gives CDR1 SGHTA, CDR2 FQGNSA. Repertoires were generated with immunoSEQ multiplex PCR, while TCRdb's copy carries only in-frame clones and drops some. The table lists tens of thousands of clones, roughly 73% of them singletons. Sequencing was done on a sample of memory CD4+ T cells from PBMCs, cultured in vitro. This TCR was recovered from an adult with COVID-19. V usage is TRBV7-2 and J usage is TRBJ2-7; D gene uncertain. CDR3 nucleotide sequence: TGTGCCAGCAGCCCCGACCGAGCCTCCTACGAGCAGTACTTC. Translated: CASSPDRASYEQYF.